This T cell receptor (beta chain) was sequenced in a study of cytotoxic CD8 clonotypes in ibrutinib-treated CLL. This CDR3 region has 12 residues. Trimming took off 3 bases at V and 3 bases at J, with 7 bases between the two ends. CDR1 SGHRS and CDR2 YFSETQ come from the germline V gene. Here immunoSEQ multiplex PCR was the method, and the copy in TCRdb shows in-frame clones only, minus some. The sample lists about 160,000 clones, 84% seen once, with less than 6% in the top ten. The genes are TRBV5-1 and TRBJ2-7; D possibly corresponds to TRBD2 (6 bases). This receptor was taken from a human donor with chronic lymphocytic leukemia. The sample here was PBMCs, taken after 24 months of ibrutinib treatment. The CDR3 nucleotides are TGCGCCAGCAGCTGGGACTTCTACGAGCAGTACTTC. It codes for CASSWDFYEQYF. The full variable domain, completed using reference TRBV5-1 and TRBJ2-7, is KAGVTQTPRYLIKTRGQQVTLSCSPISGHRSVSWYQQTPGQGLQFLFEYFSETQRNKGNFPGRFSGRQFSNSRSEMNVSTLELGDSALYLCASSWDFYEQYFGPGTRLTVT.